This T cell receptor beta chain was recorded in a study of T cell repertoires in aging, cancer and after chemotherapy. Overall study: Six age groups, ranging from 30 or younger to 70 or older, included the donors. Roughly 8.8 million TCR reads made up the full dataset.

Comment on this clonotype: The antigen is undetermined.

The CDR3 runs 15 residues. Germline values: CDR1 MNHNY, CDR2 SVGAGI (reference sequence). Trimming cost V 5 bases and J 2 bases; bases outside gene matches: 3. Rearranged V-D-J TRB sequences were amplified with a mixed TRB-A/B primer pool. TCRdb reanalysed the multiplex PCR reads using MiXCR and keeps one entry per CDR3 protein. This table has roughly 8,600 distinct CDR3 sequences, around a quarter appearing once. Peripheral blood genomic DNA, not sorted cells or RNA, was the template. Overall study results and limits: In each cancer cohort, median generation probability increased across chemotherapy, suggesting thymic output rebounded. Compared with age-matched healthy donors, untreated hematological or solid cancer patients showed higher blood TCR clonality.

The sample was blood. This receptor was taken from a human donor with a blood cancer. J is TRBJ2-2 and V is TRBV6-6; TRBD1 aligns across 9 bases. The CDR3 spells CASSPDRGNTGELFF. CDR3 bases: TGTGCCAGCAGTCCGGACAGGGGAAACACCGGGGAGCTGTTTTTT.